The 4 T cell receptor beta chains in this list originate from one sample, sequenced in a study of blood T cell repertoires in COVID-19. Data came from immunoSEQ multiplex PCR; TCRdb stores just in-frame clones and leaves some out. The sample comprises about 130,000 clones, about four fifths of which are singletons, and more than 9.5% rests with the top ten. Sequenced: peripheral blood. All receptors derive from a man between 40 and 49 years old with active or convalescent COVID-19.

The chain recombines TRBV6-2 or TRBV6-3 with TRBJ2-7; the match to TRBD1 covers 9 bases. The CDR3 loop spans 16 amino acids. The germline gives CDR1 MNHEY, CDR2 SVGEGT. Trimming cost V 4 bases and J 7 bases; bases outside gene matches: 14. The CDR3 is CASSSTTGGELREQYF. The CDR3 DNA reads TGTGCCAGCAGTTCTACTACAGGGGGCGAACTCCGGGAGCAGTACTTC.

The chain has TRBV30 and TRBJ1-1, with TRBD1 as a possible D gene (5 bases). From germline, CDR1 is GTSNPN and CDR2 SVGIG (reference sequence). V was trimmed by 6 bases and J by 8 bases, leaving 19 bases between them. The CDR3 covers 13 residues. Written as DNA, the CDR3 is TGTGCCTGCTCGCAGACCGCGGGGGGGGAAGCTTTCTTT. The encoded protein is CACSQTAGGEAFF.

V and J are TRBV9 and TRBJ2-2; TRBD2 agrees at 12 bases. The CDR3 totals 18 residues. With 3 bases clipped from V and 4 bases from J, the junction kept 10 bases outside the gene matches. Germline values: CDR1 SGDLS, CDR2 YYNGEE. The CDR3 spells CASSAVLSLAGGTGELFF. The CDR3 DNA follows: TGTGCCAGCAGCGCCGTCCTTTCACTAGCGGGGGGCACCGGGGAGCTGTTTTTT.

This clone showed up just a few times. CDR3: CASSLEAGSGANVLTF. The CDR3, as DNA: TGCGCCAGCAGCTTGGAAGCAGGCTCTGGGGCCAACGTCCTGACTTTC. The gene calls are TRBV5-1 and TRBJ2-6; no firm D call. This CDR3 has 16 residues. V was pared by 0 bases and J by 0 bases, with 7 bases between. CDR1 is SGHRS and CDR2 is YFSETQ in the germline V gene.